These 32 T cell receptor beta chains share one sample of origin, sequenced in a study of technical replicates of blood from a handful of donors. Generated by immunoSEQ multiplex PCR, the TCRdb table keeps only in-frame clones and is missing some. The sample has more than 70,000 clones; about 96% are singletons. The sequenced sample was T cells isolated from PBMCs. Receptor source: a human donor in good health.

The J gene is TRBJ2-2, the V gene TRBV30, with TRBD2 matching 8 bases. Trimming removed 7 bases from V and 7 bases from J; junction bases left unmatched: 14. Looked up from germline, CDR1 is GTSNPN and CDR2 is SVGIG (reference sequence). The CDR3 totals 15 residues. CDR3 sequence: CAFITGGRTIGELFF. The DNA for the CDR3 is TGTGCCTTCATTACGGGGGGGCGGACCATCGGGGAGCTGTTTTTT.

This clone appeared once. This chain connects TRBV19 to TRBJ1-5, with D tentatively TRBD1 (6 bases). The germline V gene encodes CDR1 LNHDA and CDR2 SQIVND (reference sequence). The V end lost 4 bases, the J end lost 4 bases, and 11 bases lay between the germline ends. CDR3 length: 14 residues. The CDR3 protein is CASSRSQGNQPQHF. The DNA of the CDR3 is TGTGCCAGTAGTAGATCACAGGGTAATCAGCCCCAGCATTTT.

The rearrangement links TRBV5-1 to TRBJ2-7; 7 nucleotides agree with TRBD1. CDR3 size: 17 residues. V lost 1 base and J lost 5; bases outside the gene matches: 15. From germline, CDR1 is SGHRS and CDR2 YFSETQ. The CDR3 loop reads CASSLTETTQGYHEQYF. The CDR3 coding sequence is TGCGCCAGCAGCTTGACTGAGACTACACAGGGGTACCACGAGCAGTACTTC.

The gene calls are TRBV19 and TRBJ2-2, with TRBD2 as a possible D gene (6 bases). The CDR3 covers 15 residues. In germline, CDR1 is LNHDA, CDR2 SQIVND (reference sequence). The V and J ends lost 9 bases and 0 bases respectively, with 14 bases between them. For the CDR3, the DNA is TGTGCCAGCACAACCGGAGGGACGAACACCGGGGAGCTGTTTTTT. Translating gives CASTTGGTNTGELFF.

This rearrangement joins TRBV9 to TRBJ1-1, with D unresolved. The CDR3 consists of 13 residues. V lost 1 base and J lost 1, with 5 bases in between. Germline loops: CDR1 SGDLS, CDR2 YYNGEE. Here the CDR3 reads CASSVTENTEAFF. CDR3 coding DNA: TGTGCCAGCAGCGTAACAGAGAACACTGAAGCTTTCTTT.

The chain uses TRBV29-1 and TRBJ1-2; TRBD1 agrees at 7 bases. The CDR3 consists of 16 residues. The junction had 15 bases not matched to a gene; V was cut back by 7 bases and J by 1 base. The V gene's germline CDR1 is SQVTM and CDR2 ANQGSEA. The CDR3 DNA sequence: TGCAGCGCGGGGAAAGCCACAGGGACAGTTAACTATGGCTACACCTTC. This translates into CSAGKATGTVNYGYTF. Based on the CDR3 plus reference TRBV29-1 and TRBJ1-2, the full variable domain is SAVISQKPSRDICQRGTSLTIQCQVDSQVTMMFWYRQQPGQSLTLIATANQGSEATYESGFVIDKFPISRPNLTFSTLTVSNMSPEDSSIYLCSAGKATGTVNYGYTFGSGTRLTVV.

The chain is built from TRBV4-1 and TRBJ2-3; D remains unclear. Per germline, CDR1 MGHRA and CDR2 YSYEKL. The V gene lost 6 bases and the J gene lost 1 base, with 8 bases spanning the gap. The CDR3 is 13 residues long. CDR3 coding DNA: TGCGCCAGCAGTCTCCCGGGCACAGATACGCAGTATTTT. This gives the protein CASSLPGTDTQYF.

The J gene is TRBJ1-5, the V gene TRBV2; no definite D call. CDR1 and CDR2 (germline): SNHLY, FYNNEI. V gave up 2 bases and J gave up 9 bases, with 17 bases separating them. The CDR3 length is 15 residues. The CDR3 sequence is CASSESRRQVRPQHF. As DNA, the CDR3 is TGTGCCAGCAGTGAATCCCGACGGCAGGTGCGGCCCCAGCATTTT.

The CDR3 spells CASSVGGLGVAGELFF. The CDR3 DNA reads TGTGCCAGCAGCGTAGGGGGACTCGGGGTCGCCGGGGAGCTGTTTTTT. The V call is TRBV9, the J call TRBJ2-2; perhaps TRBD2 as D (6 bases). The CDR3 is 16 residues long. V shed 0 bases and J shed 6 bases, with 15 bases lying between them. The germline V gene encodes CDR1 SGDLS and CDR2 YYNGEE.

This chain connects TRBV7-2 to TRBJ2-1, with D possibly being TRBD2 (6 bases). CDR1 and CDR2 from the germline V gene are SGHTA and FQGNSA. V gave up 2 bases and J gave up 7 bases, with 12 bases separating them. This CDR3 comprises 14 residues. The CDR3 region is CASSLRRTINEQFF. For the CDR3, the DNA is TGTGCCAGCAGCTTAAGGCGGACTATAAATGAGCAGTTCTTC.

This rearrangement joins TRBV9 to TRBJ2-7; 9 positions match TRBD1. Germline CDR1 and CDR2: SGDLS and YYNGEE. CDR3 size: 14 residues. The V segment lost 2 bases and the J segment 3 bases; nucleotides outside the gene matches: 3. The CDR3 sequence is CASSVTGGGYEQYF. The CDR3 DNA sequence: TGTGCCAGCAGCGTGACAGGGGGGGGCTACGAGCAGTACTTC.

The gene calls are TRBV19 and TRBJ1-1; D possibly corresponds to TRBD1 (6 bases). The germline CDR1 and CDR2 sequences are LNHDA and SQIVND (reference sequence). Between the trimmed V and J ends, which lost 7 bases and 3 bases, there was a span of 12 bases. This CDR3 is 13 amino acids long. DNA for the CDR3: TGTGCCAGTACGTCAGGGGTGGACACTGAAGCTTTCTTT. Translated, it gives CASTSGVDTEAFF.

V gene TRBV5-1 combines with J gene TRBJ1-1; D gene uncertain. V lost 9 bases to trimming and J lost 0 bases, with 15 bases between them. Per germline, CDR1 SGHRS and CDR2 YFSETQ. This CDR3 is 14 amino acids long. CDR3 in DNA: TGCGCCACCAAGACGAACAGCATGAACACTGAAGCTTTCTTT. This encodes CATKTNSMNTEAFF.

The J gene is TRBJ1-2, the V gene TRBV5-6, with 7 bases lining up with TRBD1. The CDR3 has 15 amino acids. Germline lookup yields CDR1 SGHDT and CDR2 YYEEEE. V was pared by 0 bases and J by 8 bases, with 10 bases of the junction left unmatched. The CDR3 spells CASSLVGGLVLGYTF. DNA for the CDR3: TGTGCCAGCAGCTTGGTAGGGGGCCTAGTGTTGGGCTACACCTTC.

This chain connects TRBV15 to TRBJ2-2, with D possibly matching TRBD2 (5 bases). The CDR3 contains 15 residues. Germline CDR1 and CDR2: LNHNV and YYDKDF (reference sequence). The V and J ends lost 0 bases and 5 bases respectively, with 10 bases between them. This CDR3 is CATSRDPEGTGELFF. The CDR3 coding sequence is TGTGCCACCAGCAGAGATCCCGAGGGAACCGGGGAGCTGTTTTTT.

V and J are TRBV27 and TRBJ2-3; 13 bases are shared with TRBD2. The CDR3 runs to 18 residues. Germline assignment: CDR1 MNHEY and CDR2 SMNVEV (reference sequence). V lost 7 bases to trimming and J lost 3 bases; unmatched junction nucleotides: 13. The CDR3 DNA reads as TGTGCCAGCATGGGTTCATGGACTAGCGGGAGCTTTACAGATACGCAGTATTTT. It specifies CASMGSWTSGSFTDTQYF.

The chain combines TRBV7-9 with TRBJ1-2, with 8 bases matching TRBD1. Germline lookup yields CDR1 SEHNR and CDR2 FQNEAQ (reference sequence). The J segment lost 4 bases and the V segment lost 5 bases, leaving 9 bases of the junction unmatched. CDR3 size: 15 residues. The CDR3 protein is CASSLSGTGLYGYTF. CDR3 nucleotide sequence: TGTGCCAGCAGCCTTTCCGGGACAGGACTCTATGGCTACACCTTC.

This clone was counted a single time. The chain recombines TRBV19 with TRBJ1-2; tentatively, D is TRBD1 (5 bases). Trimming stripped 5 bases from V and 3 bases from J, with 13 bases between. This CDR3 spans 14 amino acids. Germline V lookup: CDR1 LNHDA, CDR2 SQIVND (reference sequence). Written as DNA, the CDR3 is TGTGCCAGTAGTCGTTCACAGGATTACTATGGCTACACCTTC. This sequence encodes CASSRSQDYYGYTF.

The chain employs TRBV4-1 and TRBJ2-7; a possible D gene is TRBD2 (5 bases). CDR3 size: 14 residues. Trimming removed 1 base from V and 2 bases from J, with 9 bases in between. Germline V gene sequence: CDR1 MGHRA, CDR2 YSYEKL. The CDR3 DNA reads as TGCGCCAGCAGCCAAGGACGGGGAACCTACGAGCAGTACTTC. It codes for CASSQGRGTYEQYF.

Here the CDR3 reads CASSFDRGRAFF. The CDR3 coding sequence is TGTGCCAGCAGTTTCGACAGGGGAAGAGCTTTCTTT. This chain connects TRBV6-5 to TRBJ1-1; 8 nucleotides agree with TRBD1. The germline V gene encodes CDR1 MNHEY and CDR2 SVGAGI. With 4 bases clipped from V and 10 bases from J, the junction kept 5 bases outside the gene matches. The CDR3 is made up of 12 amino acids.

For the CDR3, the DNA is TGTGCCAGCAGCTTGTTCCCCCAGGGGGCCTACGAGCAGTACTTC. Translating it yields CASSLFPQGAYEQYF. The V gene is TRBV5-5, the J gene TRBJ2-7; TRBD1 aligns across 7 bases. Per germline, CDR1 SGHKS and CDR2 YYEKEE (reference sequence). V lost 1 base, J lost 2 bases, and 6 bases stayed unmatched. The CDR3 has 15 residues.

This sequence joins TRBV28 and TRBJ2-5, with D possibly being TRBD2 (5 bases). Germline CDR1 and CDR2: MDHEN and SYDVKM. The CDR3 is 17 amino acids. V lost 10 bases to trimming and J lost 4 bases, with 28 bases between them. CDR3 nucleotide sequence: TGTGCCACCGCCCCCCTTTACGGGGAAGTTAACCGAGAGACCCAGTACTTC. Its translation is CATAPLYGEVNRETQYF. Supplemented by reference TRBV28 and TRBJ2-5, the full variable domain reads DVKVTQSSRYLVKRTGEKVFLECVQDMDHENMFWYRQDPGLGLRLIYFSYDVKMKEKGDIPEGYSVSREKKERFSLILESASTNQTSMYLCATAPLYGEVNRETQYFGPGTRLLVL.

The CDR3 here is CASSLSLTSRGETQYF. The CDR3 DNA sequence: TGTGCCAGCAGCCTCTCTCTGACTTCTCGCGGGGAGACCCAGTACTTC. This sequence joins TRBV9 and TRBJ2-5, with D perhaps TRBD2 (5 bases). Germline CDR1 SGDLS, CDR2 YYNGEE. This CDR3 has 16 residues. Trimming shortened V by 4 bases and J by 5 bases, and 21 bases separated the two germline ends.

This rearrangement joins TRBV19 to TRBJ2-7; TRBD1 agrees at 7 bases. The CDR3 contains 14 residues. Germline V gene sequence: CDR1 LNHDA, CDR2 SQIVND (reference sequence). V lost 5 bases and J lost 0; bases outside the gene matches: 4. This CDR3 is CASSQGTVSYEQYF. The CDR3 DNA is TGTGCCAGTAGTCAAGGGACAGTCTCCTACGAGCAGTACTTC.

This chain connects TRBV27 to TRBJ1-2, with 7 bases identical to TRBD1. The CDR3 is 17 residues long. Germline lookup yields CDR1 MNHEY and CDR2 SMNVEV (reference sequence). V gave up 4 bases and J gave up 1 base; unmatched junction bases: 12. The CDR3 DNA reads TGTGCCAGCAGTTCTAGGGACAGCTCACCGGATAACTATGGCTACACCTTC. It encodes CASSSRDSSPDNYGYTF.

The chain is built from TRBV11-3 and TRBJ2-7; tentative D call: TRBD1 (5 bases). Trimming removed 2 bases at V and 6 bases at J, with 8 bases between. The CDR3 has 12 residues. Germline V lookup: CDR1 SGHNT, CDR2 YENEEA. The DNA of the CDR3 is TGTGCCAGCAGCTTATCTAGGGGCGAGCAGTACTTC. Residues: CASSLSRGEQYF. Full variable domain (missing parts from reference TRBV11-3 and TRBJ2-7): EAGVVQSPRYKIIEKKQPVAFWCNPISGHNTLYWYLQNLGQGPELLIRYENEEAVDDSQLPKDRFSAERLKGVDSTLKIQPAELGDSAVYLCASSLSRGEQYFGPGTRLTVT.

This chain connects TRBV9 to TRBJ2-1; the D gene is possibly TRBD2 (6 bases). This CDR3 has 15 amino acids. The germline CDR1 and CDR2 sequences are SGDLS and YYNGEE. V lost 3 bases and J lost 5, with 15 bases in between. The CDR3 spells CASSATGTDNNEQFF. For the CDR3, the DNA is TGTGCCAGCAGCGCTACCGGGACTGACAACAATGAGCAGTTCTTC.

This clone was recorded once. This rearrangement joins TRBV27 to TRBJ2-5; TRBD2 aligns across 11 bases. The CDR3 sequence is 17 residues long. J was trimmed by 0 bases and V by 5 bases; bases with no gene match: 8. Germline CDR1 is MNHEY and CDR2 is SMNVEV (reference sequence). The CDR3 here is CASSRLAGRTHQETQYF. The CDR3 nucleotides read TGTGCCAGCAGTCGACTAGCGGGAAGGACGCACCAAGAGACCCAGTACTTC.

This chain connects TRBV19 to TRBJ1-5, with D perhaps matching TRBD1 (5 bases). The CDR3 is made up of 13 amino acids. Trimming shortened V by 7 bases and J by 5 bases, and 12 bases separated the two germline ends. The germline CDR1 and CDR2 sequences are LNHDA and SQIVND (reference sequence). The CDR3 sequence is CASTQGLHQPQHF. CDR3 sequence (DNA): TGTGCCAGTACCCAGGGTCTCCATCAGCCCCAGCATTTT. Using reference TRBV19 and TRBJ1-5 for the parts outside the CDR3, the full variable domain is DGGITQSPKYLFRKEGQNVTLSCEQNLNHDAMYWYRQDPGQGLRLIYYSQIVNDFQKGDIAEGYSVSREKKESFPLTVTSAQKNPTAFYLCASTQGLHQPQHFGDGTRLSIL.

This clone was seen just once. The rearrangement links TRBV6-5 to TRBJ1-3; D gene unclear. V gave up 0 bases and J gave up 0 bases, with 9 bases separating them. Per the germline V gene, CDR1 is MNHEY and CDR2 is SVGAGI. The CDR3 runs to 16 residues. The chain's CDR3 is CASSYSRAHSGNTIYF. The CDR3 region has the DNA TGTGCCAGCAGTTACTCGAGGGCTCACTCTGGAAACACCATATATTTT.

The genes are TRBV4-1 and TRBJ1-5; D is ambiguous. CDR1 and CDR2 (germline): MGHRA, YSYEKL. V lost 0 bases and J lost 0, with 15 bases in between. The CDR3 extends over 18 amino acids. Here the CDR3 DNA reads TGCGCCAGCAGCCAAGAGCCTATTGTGGTGCATAGCAATCAGCCCCAGCATTTT. Its protein product is CASSQEPIVVHSNQPQHF.

The chain uses TRBV27 and TRBJ2-5; TRBD2 aligns across 12 bases. The J segment lost 1 base and the V segment lost 6 bases, leaving 3 bases of the junction unmatched. Germline V gene data show CDR1 as MNHEY and CDR2 as SMNVEV (reference sequence). The length of the CDR3 is 15 residues. The CDR3 region has the DNA TGTGCCAGCAGAGGACTAGCGGGGAGCCAAGAGACCCAGTACTTC. It is translated as CASRGLAGSQETQYF.